Listed below are T cell receptor beta chains from one sample, sequenced in a study of blood T cell repertoires in COVID-19. Method: immunoSEQ multiplex PCR; TCRdb's copy keeps in-frame clones and lacks some. The table has around 220,000 clones, around 86% seen once. The sequenced sample was peripheral blood. All receptors derive from a woman aged 45-60 years with COVID-19, enrolled during active disease. CDR3s include the opening cysteine and the closing phenylalanine or tryptophan. Fields, in order: CDR3 length, D gene, J gene, clone size, V gene, CDR3 protein, CDR3 DNA. The D gene is left open where the match is weak. Clone size appears in some rows only: once, few, many, or a class for an expanded clone.

CDR3 length: 15
D gene: .
J gene: TRBJ2-6
clone size: .
V gene: TRBV5-4
CDR3 protein: CASSSAGSGANVLTF
CDR3 DNA: TGTGCCAGCAGCTCCGCAGGGTCTGGGGCCAACGTCCTGACTTTC

CDR3 length: 15
D gene: .
J gene: TRBJ1-2
clone size: .
V gene: TRBV25-1
CDR3 protein: CASSEGPGQIYGYTF
CDR3 DNA: TGTGCCAGCAGTGAGGGGCCTGGACAGATCTATGGCTACACCTTC

CDR3 length: 14
D gene: .
J gene: TRBJ1-5
clone size: .
V gene: TRBV6-5
CDR3 protein: CASRDGGSNQPQHF
CDR3 DNA: TGTGCCAGCAGAGACGGGGGTAGCAATCAGCCCCAGCATTTT

CDR3 length: 16
D gene: .
J gene: TRBJ2-1
clone size: .
V gene: TRBV5-6
CDR3 protein: CASSLGGGSSYNEQFF
CDR3 DNA: TGTGCCAGCAGCTTGGGTGGAGGGAGCTCCTACAATGAGCAGTTCTTC

CDR3 length: 16
D gene: TRBD2
J gene: TRBJ2-1
clone size: .
V gene: TRBV5-6
CDR3 protein: CASSFGLAGGQDEQFF
CDR3 DNA: TGTGCCAGCAGCTTTGGACTAGCGGGGGGGCAAGATGAGCAGTTCTTC

CDR3 length: 13
D gene: .
J gene: TRBJ1-1
clone size: .
V gene: TRBV27
CDR3 protein: CASSPSPGGAPFF
CDR3 DNA: TGTGCCAGCAGTCCAAGCCCCGGGGGGGCACCTTTCTTT

CDR3 length: 14
D gene: .
J gene: TRBJ2-2
clone size: .
V gene: TRBV6-4
CDR3 protein: CASQTGSNTGELFF
CDR3 DNA: TGTGCCAGCCAGACGGGGTCGAACACCGGGGAGCTGTTTTTT

CDR3 length: 15
D gene: .
J gene: TRBJ2-6
clone size: .
V gene: TRBV5-1
CDR3 protein: CASSLPPSGANVLTF
CDR3 DNA: TGCGCCAGCAGCCTACCCCCCTCTGGGGCCAACGTCCTGACTTTC

CDR3 length: 16
D gene: TRBD1
J gene: TRBJ1-3
clone size: .
V gene: TRBV18
CDR3 protein: CASSPRDRHSGNTIYF
CDR3 DNA: TGTGCCAGCTCACCACGGGACAGACACTCTGGAAACACCATATATTTT

CDR3 length: 15
D gene: TRBD1
J gene: TRBJ1-5
clone size: .
V gene: TRBV28
CDR3 protein: CASSDPGQGPSAQHF
CDR3 DNA: TGTGCCAGCAGTGATCCGGGACAGGGGCCATCGGCCCAGCATTTT

CDR3 length: 12
D gene: .
J gene: TRBJ1-1
clone size: .
V gene: TRBV30
CDR3 protein: CAWRGIRGSAFF
CDR3 DNA: TGTGCCTGGAGAGGTATCCGAGGGTCAGCTTTCTTT

CDR3 length: 15
D gene: TRBD1
J gene: TRBJ2-3
clone size: .
V gene: TRBV7-2
CDR3 protein: CASSEDRGREDTQYF
CDR3 DNA: TGTGCCAGCAGCGAGGACAGGGGGCGTGAAGATACGCAGTATTTT

CDR3 length: 15
D gene: TRBD1
J gene: TRBJ1-3
clone size: .
V gene: TRBV2
CDR3 protein: CASSEHRGSGNTIYF
CDR3 DNA: TGTGCCAGCAGTGAACACAGGGGGTCCGGAAACACCATATATTTT

CDR3 length: 14
D gene: TRBD1
J gene: TRBJ1-1
clone size: .
V gene: TRBV11-3
CDR3 protein: CASSLAPGQGEAFF
CDR3 DNA: TGTGCCAGCAGCTTAGCTCCCGGACAGGGAGAAGCTTTCTTT

CDR3 length: 18
D gene: TRBD2
J gene: TRBJ2-3
clone size: .
V gene: TRBV11-2
CDR3 protein: CASSLSLAGGSRADTQYF
CDR3 DNA: TGTGCCAGCAGCCTATCACTAGCGGGGGGGTCAAGGGCAGATACGCAGTATTTT

CDR3 length: 15
D gene: .
J gene: TRBJ2-7
clone size: once
V gene: TRBV12-5
CDR3 protein: CASGPAGTSPYEQYF
CDR3 DNA: TGTGCTAGTGGGCCGGCAGGGACATCCCCCTACGAGCAGTACTTC

CDR3 length: 15
D gene: .
J gene: TRBJ1-2
clone size: .
V gene: TRBV5-6
CDR3 protein: CASSLVPRGDYGYTF
CDR3 DNA: TGTGCCAGCAGCTTGGTGCCGCGGGGTGACTATGGCTACACCTTC

CDR3 length: 13
D gene: .
J gene: TRBJ1-5
clone size: .
V gene: TRBV25-1
CDR3 protein: CASSEWGGQPQHF
CDR3 DNA: TGTGCCAGCAGTGAATGGGGAGGGCAGCCCCAGCATTTT

CDR3 length: 17
D gene: TRBD1
J gene: TRBJ1-2
clone size: .
V gene: TRBV28
CDR3 protein: CASSFLQGQGKGYGYTF
CDR3 DNA: TGTGCCAGCAGTTTCCTCCAGGGACAGGGGAAGGGCTATGGCTACACCTTC

CDR3 length: 13
D gene: TRBD1
J gene: TRBJ1-5
clone size: .
V gene: TRBV7-2
CDR3 protein: CASSGTGAQPQHF
CDR3 DNA: TGTGCCAGCTCCGGGACAGGGGCCCAGCCCCAGCATTTT

CDR3 length: 14
D gene: .
J gene: TRBJ2-2
clone size: few
V gene: TRBV7-3
CDR3 protein: CASSPTSIPGELFF
CDR3 DNA: TGTGCCAGCAGCCCCACGAGTATACCCGGGGAGCTGTTTTTT

CDR3 length: 14
D gene: .
J gene: TRBJ1-4
clone size: .
V gene: TRBV12-5
CDR3 protein: CASENSATNEKLFF
CDR3 DNA: TGTGCTAGTGAAAACAGTGCAACTAATGAAAAACTGTTTTTT

CDR3 length: 15
D gene: .
J gene: TRBJ2-5
clone size: .
V gene: TRBV27
CDR3 protein: CASSLFRAKGETQYF
CDR3 DNA: TGTGCCAGCAGTTTATTCAGGGCAAAGGGCGAGACCCAGTACTTC

CDR3 length: 16
D gene: TRBD1
J gene: TRBJ1-2
clone size: .
V gene: TRBV12-5
CDR3 protein: CASGLALTGGIGGYTF
CDR3 DNA: TGTGCTAGTGGTTTGGCTTTGACAGGGGGCATTGGTGGCTACACCTTC

CDR3 length: 14
D gene: .
J gene: TRBJ2-2
clone size: .
V gene: TRBV24-1
CDR3 protein: CATSDTRGTGELFF
CDR3 DNA: TGTGCCACCAGTGATACGCGGGGAACCGGGGAGCTGTTTTTT

CDR3 length: 16
D gene: .
J gene: TRBJ1-1
clone size: few
V gene: TRBV7-9
CDR3 protein: CASSLSGGRRETEAFF
CDR3 DNA: TGTGCCAGCAGCTTAAGCGGAGGCCGGCGAGAAACTGAAGCTTTCTTT

CDR3 length: 13
D gene: .
J gene: TRBJ2-7
clone size: .
V gene: TRBV7-8
CDR3 protein: CASSFDTPYEQYF
CDR3 DNA: TGTGCCAGCAGTTTTGACACTCCCTACGAGCAGTACTTC

CDR3 length: 15
D gene: .
J gene: TRBJ1-2
clone size: .
V gene: TRBV9
CDR3 protein: CASSVGPGVNYGYTF
CDR3 DNA: TGTGCCAGCAGCGTAGGTCCAGGGGTGAACTATGGCTACACCTTC

CDR3 length: 15
D gene: TRBD1
J gene: TRBJ1-5
clone size: .
V gene: TRBV7-2
CDR3 protein: CASSLSDRDGQPQHF
CDR3 DNA: TGTGCCAGCAGCTTATCCGACAGGGACGGTCAGCCCCAGCATTTT

CDR3 length: 16
D gene: TRBD2
J gene: TRBJ2-3
clone size: few
V gene: TRBV11-3
CDR3 protein: CASSRGGLAGGYTQYF
CDR3 DNA: TGTGCCAGCAGCCGAGGGGGACTAGCGGGGGGTTATACGCAGTATTTT

CDR3 length: 14
D gene: TRBD1
J gene: TRBJ2-1
clone size: .
V gene: TRBV5-6
CDR3 protein: CASTYSAQGNEQFF
CDR3 DNA: TGTGCCAGCACCTACTCAGCACAGGGGAATGAGCAGTTCTTC

CDR3 length: 14
D gene: .
J gene: TRBJ2-5
clone size: .
V gene: TRBV24-1
CDR3 protein: CATSDFGPKETQYF
CDR3 DNA: TGTGCCACCAGTGATTTTGGTCCTAAAGAGACCCAGTACTTC

CDR3 length: 14
D gene: TRBD1
J gene: TRBJ1-2
clone size: .
V gene: TRBV6-5
CDR3 protein: CATYSDRGLNGYTF
CDR3 DNA: TGTGCCACCTATTCGGACAGGGGATTAAATGGCTACACCTTC

CDR3 length: 15
D gene: .
J gene: TRBJ2-1
clone size: .
V gene: TRBV3-1/TRBV3-2
CDR3 protein: CASSQGRLTYNEQFF
CDR3 DNA: TGTGCCAGCAGCCAAGGCAGGCTAACCTACAATGAGCAGTTCTTC

CDR3 length: 14
D gene: .
J gene: TRBJ2-2
clone size: .
V gene: TRBV9
CDR3 protein: CASSVVGGTGELFF
CDR3 DNA: TGTGCCAGCAGCGTAGTGGGGGGCACCGGGGAGCTGTTTTTT

CDR3 length: 16
D gene: TRBD1
J gene: TRBJ1-1
clone size: .
V gene: TRBV5-1
CDR3 protein: CASSPRDRYLNTEAFF
CDR3 DNA: TGCGCCAGCAGCCCGAGGGACAGGTATTTGAACACTGAAGCTTTCTTT

CDR3 length: 14
D gene: .
J gene: TRBJ2-1
clone size: .
V gene: TRBV10-3
CDR3 protein: CAISPGPGEYEQFF
CDR3 DNA: TGTGCCATCAGCCCGGGCCCAGGGGAGTATGAGCAGTTCTTC

CDR3 length: 18
D gene: TRBD2
J gene: TRBJ2-3
clone size: .
V gene: TRBV2
CDR3 protein: CASSDGGLAGLFTDTQYF
CDR3 DNA: TGTGCCAGCAGTGACGGGGGACTAGCGGGGCTCTTCACAGATACGCAGTATTTT

CDR3 length: 15
D gene: TRBD1
J gene: TRBJ1-1
clone size: once
V gene: TRBV9
CDR3 protein: CASSVGGTVLSEAFF
CDR3 DNA: TGTGCCAGCAGCGTAGGGGGGACAGTCTTATCTGAAGCTTTCTTT

CDR3 length: 20
D gene: TRBD1
J gene: TRBJ2-2
clone size: once
V gene: TRBV18
CDR3 protein: CASSPPPGQGPGYNTGELFF
CDR3 DNA: TGTGCCAGCTCACCACCGCCTGGACAGGGGCCAGGGTACAACACCGGGGAGCTGTTTTTT

CDR3 length: 13
D gene: .
J gene: TRBJ1-1
clone size: .
V gene: TRBV6-6
CDR3 protein: CASRPTRDTEAFF
CDR3 DNA: TGTGCCAGCAGACCAACCCGGGACACTGAAGCTTTCTTT

CDR3 length: 15
D gene: .
J gene: TRBJ2-4
clone size: .
V gene: TRBV19
CDR3 protein: CASSITGNAKNIQYF
CDR3 DNA: TGTGCCAGTAGTATTACGGGGAACGCCAAAAACATTCAGTACTTC